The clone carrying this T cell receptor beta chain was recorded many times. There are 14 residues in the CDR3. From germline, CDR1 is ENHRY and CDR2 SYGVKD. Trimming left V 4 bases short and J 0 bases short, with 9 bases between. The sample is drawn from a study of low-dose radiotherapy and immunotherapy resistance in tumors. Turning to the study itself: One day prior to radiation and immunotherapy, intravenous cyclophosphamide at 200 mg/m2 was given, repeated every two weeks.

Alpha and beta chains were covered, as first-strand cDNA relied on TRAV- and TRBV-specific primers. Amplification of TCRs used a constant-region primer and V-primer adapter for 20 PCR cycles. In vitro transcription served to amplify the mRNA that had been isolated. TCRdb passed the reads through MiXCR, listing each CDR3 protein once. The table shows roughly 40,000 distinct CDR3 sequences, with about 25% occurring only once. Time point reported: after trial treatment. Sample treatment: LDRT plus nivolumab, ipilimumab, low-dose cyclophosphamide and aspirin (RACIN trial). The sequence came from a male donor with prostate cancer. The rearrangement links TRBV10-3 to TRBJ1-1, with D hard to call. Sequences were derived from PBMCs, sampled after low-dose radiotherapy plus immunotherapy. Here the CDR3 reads CAISAQALNTEAFF. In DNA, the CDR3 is TGTGCCATCAGTGCGCAGGCCTTGAACACTGAAGCTTTCTTT.